Below are 10 T cell receptor beta chains sequenced from a single sample in a study of cytomegalovirus exposure and HLA in healthy donors (dated by TCRdb to about 2017). Library method: the immunoSEQ multiplex PCR assay. For the multiplex PCR, a mixture combining 60 forward primers for TCR Vbeta segments and 13 reverse primers for TCR Jbeta segments was used. TCRdb re-hosts the immuneACCESS table, in-frame sequences only. Its copies lack some clones; in the studies checked, an unresolved V gene accounts for under half of them, and the cause for the rest is not known. This sample holds about 110,000 clones; roughly 80% were observed only once. Roughly 3.6% of the sample rests with the top ten. The specimen sequenced was PBMCs. These receptors all stem from a man in his fifties or sixties in good health and CMV-seronegative.

The chain has TRBV4-1 and TRBJ1-1; no firm D call. V was cut by 1 base and J by 7 bases, with 13 bases left in between. This CDR3 comprises 14 residues. The V gene's germline CDR1 is MGHRA and CDR2 YSYEKL. In nucleotides, the CDR3 is TGCGCCAGCAGCCAAGGCGATCTCGGCGGTGAAGCTTTCTTT. This translates into CASSQGDLGGEAFF.

The sample holds one count of this clone. The chain combines TRBV6-1 with TRBJ2-5; tentatively, D is TRBD1 (5 bases). Trimming left V 5 bases short and J 3 bases short, with 16 bases between. There are 15 residues in the CDR3. Germline V gene lookup returns CDR1 MNHNS and CDR2 SASEGT. The CDR3 nucleotides read TGTGCCAGCAGTCTAAGCCGGGTCAGGGAAGAGACCCAGTACTTC. Protein sequence: CASSLSRVREETQYF.

This chain uses TRBV28 with TRBJ1-2, with 8 bases fitting TRBD1. V gave up 6 bases and J gave up 4 bases; unmatched junction bases: 7. The CDR3 covers 14 residues. CDR1 and CDR2 from the germline V gene are MDHEN and SYDVKM. The CDR3, as DNA: TGTGCCAGCAGGATCGGACAGGGCACCTATGGCTACACCTTC. It specifies CASRIGQGTYGYTF.

The V call is TRBV27, the J call TRBJ2-3; 8 nucleotides line up with TRBD2. This CDR3 has 14 amino acids. The germline CDR1 and CDR2 sequences are MNHEY and SMNVEV (reference sequence). The CDR3 DNA reads TGTGTGGGGGCTTCTAGCGGGTCCTCAGATACGCAGTATTTT. It translates to CVGASSGSSDTQYF.

The rearrangement uses TRBV7-6 and TRBJ2-3; D call uncertain. This CDR3 has 13 residues. Trimming took 1 base from V and 3 from J, leaving 5 bases between them. Germline V gives CDR1 SGHVS, CDR2 FNYEAQ. CDR3 in amino acids: CASSLGGTDTQYF. CDR3 DNA: TGTGCCAGCAGCTTAGGCGGTACAGATACGCAGTATTTT. Supplemented by reference TRBV7-6 and TRBJ2-3, the full variable domain reads GAGVSQSPRYKVTKRGQDVALRCDPISGHVSLYWYRQALGQGPEFLTYFNYEAQQDKSGLPNDRFSAERPEGSISTLTIQRTEQRDSAMYRCASSLGGTDTQYFGPGTRLTVL.

This clone was observed a handful of times. The rearrangement links TRBV7-9 to TRBJ1-5; TRBD1 agrees at 7 bases. Germline lookup yields CDR1 SEHNR and CDR2 FQNEAQ (reference sequence). Trimming removed 5 bases from V and 5 bases from J; junction bases left unmatched: 0. The CDR3 loop spans 12 amino acids. CDR3 DNA sequence: TGTGCCAGCAGCACAGGGGATCAGCCCCAGCATTTT. This codes for CASSTGDQPQHF.

The V and J genes are TRBV5-1 and TRBJ2-7, with 7 bases fitting TRBD1. J was trimmed by 2 bases and V by 3 bases; bases with no gene match: 8. Germline lookup yields CDR1 SGHRS and CDR2 YFSETQ. The CDR3 sequence is 15 residues long. Written as DNA, the CDR3 is TGCGCCAGCAGCTGGACCCGGGACAGCGCCTACGAGCAGTACTTC. It translates to CASSWTRDSAYEQYF.

Only a few counts were recorded for this clone. This chain uses TRBV4-3 with TRBJ1-6; D is undetermined. Trimming removed 1 base from V and 11 bases from J, with 15 bases in between. The length of the CDR3 is 15 residues. Germline V gene lookup returns CDR1 LGHNA and CDR2 YSLEER. CDR3 residues: CASSQVQDATTPLHF. The CDR3 nucleotides are TGCGCCAGCAGCCAAGTCCAGGATGCAACGACACCCCTCCACTTT.

The gene calls are TRBV9 and TRBJ1-2, with a possible D match to TRBD1 (5 bases). V was clipped by 3 bases and J by 4 bases, with 16 bases between them. This CDR3 has 15 residues. CDR1 is SGDLS, CDR2 YYNGEE, per germline. Here the CDR3 reads CASSETLGTSYGYTF. For the CDR3, the DNA is TGTGCCAGCAGCGAAACCCTCGGGACTTCCTATGGCTACACCTTC.

The chain recombines TRBV15 with TRBJ1-1, with 7 bases lining up with TRBD1. Unmatched junction bases numbered 3, after V lost 1 base and J lost 1 base. Per the germline V gene, CDR1 is LNHNV and CDR2 is YYDKDF (reference sequence). The CDR3 has 15 residues. The CDR3 protein is CATSRVSGGNTEAFF. The CDR3 nucleotides read TGTGCCACCAGCAGAGTGTCAGGGGGGAACACTGAAGCTTTCTTT.